What follows are 18 T cell receptor beta chains derived from one specimen sequenced in a study of cytomegalovirus exposure and HLA in healthy donors. The PCR was carried out with 60 Vbeta primers and 13 Jbeta primers. Some clones are missing from TCRdb's copy, which holds only in-frame ones; the method was immunoSEQ multiplex PCR. Of approximately 70,000 clones listed, roughly 67% are singletons. Material for sequencing was PBMCs. All receptors come from a man aged 40-49 years in good health and CMV-seropositive.

This rearrangement joins TRBV11-3 to TRBJ1-1; 7 bases agree with TRBD1. This CDR3 is 14 amino acids long. CDR1 and CDR2 (germline): SGHNT, YENEEA. Trimming cost V 5 bases and J 1 base; bases outside gene matches: 4. This CDR3 is CASSLQGKNTEAFF. CDR3 nucleotides: TGTGCCAGCAGCCTACAGGGGAAGAACACTGAAGCTTTCTTT.

The chain links TRBV27 to TRBJ1-4; 7 nucleotides agree with TRBD1. Trimming at V came to 5 bases and at J to 1 base, leaving 7 bases not matched to a gene. CDR1 MNHEY and CDR2 SMNVEV come from the germline V gene (reference sequence). This CDR3 has 16 amino acids. Here the CDR3 DNA reads TGTGCCAGCAGTCCCGTAACAGGGGTAACTAATGAAAAACTGTTTTTT. Protein product: CASSPVTGVTNEKLFF.

This clone has a single count. The chain links TRBV9 to TRBJ1-5; D is perhaps TRBD1 (6 bases). Germline CDR1 and CDR2: SGDLS and YYNGEE. This CDR3 comprises 13 residues. With 4 bases removed from V and 6 bases from J, the gap between germline ends came to 11 bases. This chain's CDR3 is CASSPQGGQPQHF. The CDR3 DNA is TGTGCCAGCAGCCCACAGGGCGGTCAGCCCCAGCATTTT.

In this sample, this clone turned up a few times. V is TRBV5-1 and J is TRBJ1-1, with 7 bases lining up with TRBD1. J was trimmed by 1 base and V by 1 base; bases with no gene match: 16. The germline V gene has CDR1 SGHRS and CDR2 YFSETQ. CDR3 length equals 19 residues. The CDR3 loop is CASSLPRQGSGFSNTEAFF. In DNA, the CDR3 is TGCGCCAGCAGCTTGCCGAGACAGGGCTCGGGTTTTTCGAACACTGAAGCTTTCTTT.

The chain links TRBV5-4 to TRBJ2-5, with D possibly being TRBD1 (6 bases). CDR1 and CDR2 from the germline V gene are SGHNT and YYREEE (reference sequence). V shed 3 bases and J shed 5 bases, with 20 bases lying between them. CDR3 length: 16 residues. CDR3 nucleotide sequence: TGTGCCAGCAGCTCAACCCTTACAGGGCCTCGGGAGACCCAGTACTTC. This gives the protein CASSSTLTGPRETQYF. Full variable domain (missing parts from reference TRBV5-4 and TRBJ2-5): ETGVTQSPTHLIKTRGQQVTLRCSSQSGHNTVSWYQQALGQGPQFIFQYYREEENGRGNFPPRFSGLQFPNYSSELNVNALELDDSALYLCASSSTLTGPRETQYFGPGTRLLVL.

The chain recombines TRBV15 with TRBJ1-3; maybe TRBD1 (5 bases). CDR1 is LNHNV and CDR2 is YYDKDF in the germline V gene (reference sequence). Trimming took off 5 bases at V and 9 bases at J, with 11 bases between the two ends. The CDR3 totals 12 residues. The CDR3 loop reads CATSANTGTIYF. Written as DNA, the CDR3 is TGTGCCACCAGCGCAAACACAGGCACCATATATTTT.

The chain recombines TRBV10-2 with TRBJ2-1; 8 bases line up with TRBD1. Trimming removed 2 bases from V and 12 bases from J; junction bases left unmatched: 6. The CDR3 is made up of 13 amino acids. Germline CDR1 is WSHSY and CDR2 is SAAADI. This chain's CDR3 is CASSEAPDRGQFF. CDR3 DNA sequence: TGCGCCAGCAGTGAGGCTCCTGACAGGGGGCAGTTCTTC.

The chain is built from TRBV5-8 and TRBJ2-5; weak D call: TRBD1 (6 bases). CDR3 size: 15 residues. V gave up 0 bases and J gave up 1 base, with 10 bases separating them. CDR1 SGHTS and CDR2 YDEGEE come from the germline V gene. CDR3: CASSLAGQLQETQYF. The CDR3, as DNA: TGTGCCAGCAGCTTGGCGGGACAACTCCAAGAGACCCAGTACTTC.

The V call is TRBV5-4, the J call TRBJ1-2; D uncertain. The CDR3 consists of 12 residues. The germline V gene encodes CDR1 SGHNT and CDR2 YYREEE (reference sequence). Trimming stripped 3 bases from V and 4 bases from J, with 7 bases between. CDR3 region: CASSSPVYGYTF. The CDR3 DNA is TGTGCCAGCAGCTCCCCGGTCTATGGCTACACCTTC.

The gene calls are TRBV19 and TRBJ1-1; D remains ambiguous. This CDR3 has 11 amino acids. Germline-derived CDR1 and CDR2 are LNHDA and SQIVND (reference sequence). The CDR3 coding sequence is TGTGCTAGTGGGGAGGTCACTGAAGCTTTCTTT. It translates to CASGEVTEAFF. The full variable domain, completed using reference TRBV19 and TRBJ1-1, is DGGITQSPKYLFRKEGQNVTLSCEQNLNHDAMYWYRQDPGQGLRLIYYSQIVNDFQKGDIAEGYSVSREKKESFPLTVTSAQKNPTAFYLCASGEVTEAFFGQGTRLTVV.

This clone has just a few counts. This chain uses TRBV5-1 with TRBJ2-1, with 10 positions matching TRBD1. V was clipped by 5 bases and J by 3 bases; unmatched bases: 5. Germline V gene lookup returns CDR1 SGHRS and CDR2 YFSETQ. The CDR3 covers 15 residues. CDR3 in DNA: TGCGCCAGCAGTCCCGGGACAGGGGTCTACAATGAGCAGTTCTTC. Translated, it gives CASSPGTGVYNEQFF.

The chain is built from TRBV9 and TRBJ1-5; D perhaps matches TRBD1 (6 bases). CDR3 length equals 15 residues. CDR1 and CDR2 from the germline V gene are SGDLS and YYNGEE. V lost 3 bases, J lost 0 bases, and 10 bases lay in between. This chain's CDR3 is CASSAGQNSNQPQHF. The DNA of the CDR3 is TGTGCCAGCAGCGCAGGACAGAATAGCAATCAGCCCCAGCATTTT. Full variable domain (rest looked up from reference TRBV9 and TRBJ1-5): DSGVTQTPKHLITATGQRVTLRCSPRSGDLSVYWYQQSLDQGLQFLIQYYNGEERAKGNILERFSAQQFPDLHSELNLSSLELGDSALYFCASSAGQNSNQPQHFGDGTRLSIL.

V gene TRBV28 combines with J gene TRBJ2-1; 13 positions agree with TRBD2. Germline V CDR1 and CDR2: MDHEN, SYDVKM. The V segment lost 10 bases and the J segment 9 bases; nucleotides outside the gene matches: 9. The CDR3 loop spans 14 amino acids. The DNA for the CDR3 is TGTGCCACCCGGGGGACTAGCGGGATGGGTGAGCAGTTCTTC. Encoded protein: CATRGTSGMGEQFF.

The chain combines TRBV5-4 with TRBJ2-5; D perhaps matches TRBD1 (6 bases). From germline, CDR1 is SGHNT and CDR2 YYREEE (reference sequence). The length of the CDR3 is 14 residues. V was trimmed by 5 bases and J by 4 bases, leaving 15 bases between them. CDR3 loop: CASRQDRGGETQYF. CDR3 DNA: TGTGCCAGCAGACAGGACCGAGGGGGAGAGACCCAGTACTTC.

The chain recombines TRBV7-2 with TRBJ2-3; 7 bases agree with TRBD2. The germline V gene has CDR1 SGHTA and CDR2 FQGNSA. The trim removed 8 bases at V and 0 bases at J, leaving 8 bases unmatched. The CDR3 covers 15 residues. CDR3 region: CASGRDYSSTDTQYF. The CDR3 DNA sequence: TGTGCCAGCGGGAGGGACTACTCCAGCACAGATACGCAGTATTTT. Full variable domain (missing parts from reference TRBV7-2 and TRBJ2-3): GAGVSQSPSNKVTEKGKDVELRCDPISGHTALYWYRQSLGQGLEFLIYFQGNSAPDKSGLPSDRFSAERTGGSVSTLTIQRTQQEDSAVYLCASGRDYSSTDTQYFGPGTRLTVL.

The rearrangement uses TRBV9 and TRBJ2-2; no clear D. V gave up 4 bases and J gave up 6 bases, with 16 bases separating them. From germline, CDR1 is SGDLS and CDR2 YYNGEE. The CDR3 runs 15 residues. The CDR3 sequence is CASSQMGSGPGELFF. The CDR3 DNA reads TGTGCCAGCAGCCAAATGGGCAGTGGTCCCGGGGAGCTGTTTTTT.

The CDR3 nucleotides are TGTGCCAGCTCACCATCAGGGAACTACGAGCAGTACTTC. Amino acids: CASSPSGNYEQYF. The chain couples TRBV18 to TRBJ2-7; D may be TRBD1 (5 bases). The germline V gene encodes CDR1 KGHSH and CDR2 LQKENI. V dropped 2 bases and J dropped 3 bases, with 8 bases sitting between them. The CDR3 runs to 13 residues.

The chain couples TRBV7-9 to TRBJ1-5, with unresolved D. Germline CDR1 SEHNR, CDR2 FQNEAQ (reference sequence). The CDR3 runs to 12 residues. Trimming pared 2 bases from V and 6 bases from J, leaving 5 bases between. CDR3 DNA: TGTGCCAGCAGCTTACTCTCTCAGCCCCAGCATTTT. Translation gives CASSLLSQPQHF. Looking up the rest from reference TRBV7-9 and TRBJ1-5 gives the full variable domain: DTGVSQNPRHKITKRGQNVTFRCDPISEHNRLYWYRQTLGQGPEFLTYFQNEAQLEKSRLLSDRFSAERPKGSFSTLEIQRTEQGDSAMYLCASSLLSQPQHFGDGTRLSIL.